This TCR beta chain is drawn from a study of shared clonotypes between healthy human individuals. V was clipped by 6 bases and J by 7 bases, with 9 bases between them. Per germline, CDR1 MNHEY and CDR2 SVGAGI. The CDR3 contains 11 residues. Profiling relied on immunoSEQ multiplex PCR, and the TCRdb table lists in-frame clones only, not all of them. The table includes roughly 1 million clones, about 80% detected once. Sequenced material: memory CD4+ T cells from PBMCs. The subset: CD45RA-negative fraction. This TCR was recovered from a man aged 18-30 years in good health. Some clones in this sample may be carry-over from other donors' samples. The V call is TRBV6-5, the J call TRBJ1-1, with unresolved D. In nucleotides, the CDR3 is TGTGCCAGCAGGATGACCTTTGAAGCTTTCTTT. It translates to CASRMTFEAFF.